This TCR beta chain was identified during a study of T-cell reconstitution after alpha-beta-depleted transplantation in children listed by TCRdb under 2016. Background for the entire study: The study quantitatively tracked T-cell immune reconstitution after TCRalphabeta/CD19-depleted allogeneic hematopoietic cell transplantation in children using TCR repertoire profiling. On the study overall, not on this receptor specifically: In some patients, the high TCRbeta diversity seen at day 60 was put down to recipient T cells and intrathymic progenitors that had survived conditioning. Apparently early alphabetaT-cell count recovery about two months after transplant reportedly relied on only several hundred rapidly expanded clones derived from non-depleted graft cells. The frequencies of hyperexpanded clones fell over the following months, and after one year, T-cell counts and TCRbeta diversity were mostly attributed to newly produced T cells.

This clonotype was seen ten or more times. Its antigen is currently not known. No quality values exist for individual bases; no much larger clone is one base distant. The library came from PCR. Sequencing was carried out with an Illumina HiSeq 2500. Molecular barcoding was employed in the preparation of TCR libraries, with unique molecular identifiers being used to normalize TCRbeta repertoire quantification. TCRdb cleaned the public reads at Q25 with fastp, built clones with MiXCR and kept in-frame beta chains. Each entry merges the rows of one CDR3 protein and shows their most common DNA and genes. In all, the sample holds around 700,000 distinct CDR3 sequences, and around 13% of those were seen once. The ten most abundant clones make up 0.79% of the sample. Looking up the germline V gene yields CDR1 ENHRY and CDR2 SYGVKD. The CDR3 holds 15 amino acids from the cysteine to the phenylalanine. The DNA shown is the 45-base CDR3, in frame from base 1. Trimming removed 6 bases from V and 8 bases from J; the gene matches leave 9 bases unexplained.

The treatment or condition label of this sample denotes: allogeneic hematopoietic cell transplantation with graft depleted of TCRalphabeta T cells and CD19 B cells. Transplant recipients were children who received TCRalphabeta/CD19-depleted allogeneic hematopoietic cell grafts. The sequencing here drew on PBMCs, taken before TCRalphabeta/CD19-depleted stem cell transplant. The V gene is TRBV10-3 and the J gene is TRBJ2-1; a stretch of 11 junction bases matches TRBD2. This TCR was recovered from a girl under 10 years old with congenital amegakaryocytic thrombocytopenia, due to receive a stem cell transplant. Read as DNA, the sequence is TGTGCCATCAGCCTGACTAGCGGGATGTCGGATGAGCAGTTCTTC. Its translation is CAISLTSGMSDEQFF.